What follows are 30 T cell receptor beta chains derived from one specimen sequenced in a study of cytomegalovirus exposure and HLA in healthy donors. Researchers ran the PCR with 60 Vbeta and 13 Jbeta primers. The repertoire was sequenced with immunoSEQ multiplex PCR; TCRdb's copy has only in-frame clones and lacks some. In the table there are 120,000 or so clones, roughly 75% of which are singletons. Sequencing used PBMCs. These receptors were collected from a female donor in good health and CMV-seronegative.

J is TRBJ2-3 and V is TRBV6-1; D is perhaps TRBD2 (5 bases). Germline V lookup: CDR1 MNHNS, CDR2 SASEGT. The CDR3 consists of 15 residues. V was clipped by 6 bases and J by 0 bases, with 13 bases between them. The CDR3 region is CASRQSGLSTDTQYF. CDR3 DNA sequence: TGTGCCAGCAGACAAAGCGGACTCAGCACAGATACGCAGTATTTT.

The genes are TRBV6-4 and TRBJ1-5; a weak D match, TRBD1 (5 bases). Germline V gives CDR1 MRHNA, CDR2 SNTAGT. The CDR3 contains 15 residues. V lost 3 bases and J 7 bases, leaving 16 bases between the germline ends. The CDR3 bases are TGTGCCAGCAGTGAAACCGGGACTCCGAACCAGCCCCAGCATTTT. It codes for CASSETGTPNQPQHF.

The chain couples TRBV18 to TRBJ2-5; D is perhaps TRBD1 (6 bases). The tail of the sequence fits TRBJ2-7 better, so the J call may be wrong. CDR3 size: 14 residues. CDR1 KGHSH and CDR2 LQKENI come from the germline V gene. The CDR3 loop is CASSLSPGVYEQYF. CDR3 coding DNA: TGTGCCAGCTCACTATCACCAGGGGTGTACGAGCAGTACTTC.

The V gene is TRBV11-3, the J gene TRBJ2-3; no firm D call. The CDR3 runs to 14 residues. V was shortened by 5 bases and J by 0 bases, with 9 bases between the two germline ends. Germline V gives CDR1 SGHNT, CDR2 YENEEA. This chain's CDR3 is CASSSTSSTDTQYF. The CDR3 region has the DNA TGTGCCAGCAGCAGCACTTCTAGCACAGATACGCAGTATTTT.

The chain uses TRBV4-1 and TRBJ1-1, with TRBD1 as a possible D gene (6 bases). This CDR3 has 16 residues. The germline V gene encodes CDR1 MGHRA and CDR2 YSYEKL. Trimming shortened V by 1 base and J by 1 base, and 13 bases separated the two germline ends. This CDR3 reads CASSQVWDTKNTEAFF. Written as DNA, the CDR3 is TGCGCCAGCAGCCAAGTTTGGGACACCAAGAACACTGAAGCTTTCTTT.

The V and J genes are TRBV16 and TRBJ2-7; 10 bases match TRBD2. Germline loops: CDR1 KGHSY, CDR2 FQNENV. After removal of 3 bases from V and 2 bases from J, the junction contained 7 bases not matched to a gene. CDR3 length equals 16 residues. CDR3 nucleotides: TGTGCCAGCAGCCATGTCGTACTAGCGGGGACCTACGAGCAGTACTTC. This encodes CASSHVVLAGTYEQYF.

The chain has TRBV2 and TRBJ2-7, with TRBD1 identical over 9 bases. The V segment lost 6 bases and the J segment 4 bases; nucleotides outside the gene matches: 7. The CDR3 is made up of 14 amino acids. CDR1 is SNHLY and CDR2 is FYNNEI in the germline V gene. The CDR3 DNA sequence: TGTGCCAGCAGGTTACAGGGGGCAGGGTACGAGCAGTACTTC. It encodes CASRLQGAGYEQYF.

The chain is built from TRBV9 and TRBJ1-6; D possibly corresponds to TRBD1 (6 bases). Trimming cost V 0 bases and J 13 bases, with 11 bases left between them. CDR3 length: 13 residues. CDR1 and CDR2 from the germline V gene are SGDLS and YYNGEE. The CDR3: CASSVATGRPLHF. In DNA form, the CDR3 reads TGTGCCAGCAGCGTAGCGACAGGCCGGCCCCTCCACTTT. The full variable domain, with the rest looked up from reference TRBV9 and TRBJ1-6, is DSGVTQTPKHLITATGQRVTLRCSPRSGDLSVYWYQQSLDQGLQFLIQYYNGEERAKGNILERFSAQQFPDLHSELNLSSLELGDSALYFCASSVATGRPLHFGNGTRLTVT.

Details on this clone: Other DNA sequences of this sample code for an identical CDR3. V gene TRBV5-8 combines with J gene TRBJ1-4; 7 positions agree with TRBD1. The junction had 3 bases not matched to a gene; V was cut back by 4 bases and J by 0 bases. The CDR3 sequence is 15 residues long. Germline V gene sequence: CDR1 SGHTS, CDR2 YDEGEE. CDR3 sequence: CASSPGTATNEKLFF. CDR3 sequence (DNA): TGTGCCAGCAGCCCGGGGACAGCAACTAATGAAAAACTGTTTTTT.

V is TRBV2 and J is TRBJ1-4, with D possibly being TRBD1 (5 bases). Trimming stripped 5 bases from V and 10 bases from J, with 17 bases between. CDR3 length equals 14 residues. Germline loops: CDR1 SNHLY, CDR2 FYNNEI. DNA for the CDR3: TGTGCCAGCAGTCTTTCCACAGGTTCGGGAAAACTGTTTTTT. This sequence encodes CASSLSTGSGKLFF.

CDR3 sequence: CASSLEPLRKLFF. The CDR3 DNA is TGTGCCAGCAGCCTCGAACCCCTAAGAAAACTGTTTTTT. The chain uses TRBV2 and TRBJ1-4; D not resolved. The CDR3 loop spans 13 amino acids. Per the germline V gene, CDR1 is SNHLY and CDR2 is FYNNEI. V lost 6 bases and J lost 10, with 15 bases in between.

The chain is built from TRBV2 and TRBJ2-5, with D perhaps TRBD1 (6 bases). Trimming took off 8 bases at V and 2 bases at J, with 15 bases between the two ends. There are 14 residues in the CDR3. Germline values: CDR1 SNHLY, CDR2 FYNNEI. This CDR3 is CASGDGQKQETQYF. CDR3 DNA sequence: TGTGCCAGCGGAGACGGACAGAAACAAGAGACCCAGTACTTC. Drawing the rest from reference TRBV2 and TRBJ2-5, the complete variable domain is EPEVTQTPSHQVTQMGQEVILRCVPISNHLYFYWYRQILGQKVEFLVSFYNNEISEKSEIFDDQFSVERPDGSNFTLKIRSTKLEDSAMYFCASGDGQKQETQYFGPGTRLLVL.

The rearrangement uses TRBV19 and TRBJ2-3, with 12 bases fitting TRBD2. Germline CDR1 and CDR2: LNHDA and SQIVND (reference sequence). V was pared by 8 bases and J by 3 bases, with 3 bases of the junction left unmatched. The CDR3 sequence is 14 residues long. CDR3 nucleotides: TGTGCCAGTTGTGGGACTAGCGGGACAGATACGCAGTATTTT. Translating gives CASCGTSGTDTQYF.

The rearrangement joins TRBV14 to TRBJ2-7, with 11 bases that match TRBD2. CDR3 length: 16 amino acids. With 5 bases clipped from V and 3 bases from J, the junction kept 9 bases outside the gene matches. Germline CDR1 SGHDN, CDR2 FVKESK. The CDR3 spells CASSEPLAGEIYEQYF. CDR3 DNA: TGTGCCAGCAGCGAGCCACTAGCGGGAGAGATCTACGAGCAGTACTTC.

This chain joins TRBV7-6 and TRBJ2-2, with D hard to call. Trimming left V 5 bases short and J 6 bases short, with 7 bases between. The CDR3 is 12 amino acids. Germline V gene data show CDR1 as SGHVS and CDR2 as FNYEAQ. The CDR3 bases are TGTGCCAGCAGCCCGCCGGCCGGGGAGCTGTTTTTT. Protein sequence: CASSPPAGELFF.

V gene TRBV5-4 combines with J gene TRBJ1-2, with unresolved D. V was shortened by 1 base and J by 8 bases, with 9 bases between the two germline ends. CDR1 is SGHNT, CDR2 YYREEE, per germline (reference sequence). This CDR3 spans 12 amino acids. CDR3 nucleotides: TGTGCCAGCAGCTTGCTGGCAGGAGGCTACACCTTC. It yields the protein CASSLLAGGYTF.

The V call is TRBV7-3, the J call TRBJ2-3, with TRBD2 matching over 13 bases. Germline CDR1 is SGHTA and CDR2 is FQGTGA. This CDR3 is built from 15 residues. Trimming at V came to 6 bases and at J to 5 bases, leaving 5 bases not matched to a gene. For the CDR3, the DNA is TGTGCCAGCAGGACTAGCGGGGGGCCAAGAGATACGCAGTATTTT. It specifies CASRTSGGPRDTQYF.

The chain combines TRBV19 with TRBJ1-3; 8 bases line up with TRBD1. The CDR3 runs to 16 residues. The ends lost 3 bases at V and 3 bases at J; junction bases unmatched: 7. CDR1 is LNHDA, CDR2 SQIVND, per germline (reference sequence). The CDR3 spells CASSIRHRGNGNTIYF. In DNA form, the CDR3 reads TGTGCCAGTAGTATTCGCCACAGGGGGAATGGAAACACCATATATTTT.

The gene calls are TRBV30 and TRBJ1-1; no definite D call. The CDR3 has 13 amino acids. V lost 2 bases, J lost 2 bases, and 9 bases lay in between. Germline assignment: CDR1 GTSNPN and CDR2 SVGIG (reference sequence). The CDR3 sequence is CAWSRSLNTEAFF. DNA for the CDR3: TGTGCCTGGAGTCGTAGCCTCAACACTGAAGCTTTCTTT.

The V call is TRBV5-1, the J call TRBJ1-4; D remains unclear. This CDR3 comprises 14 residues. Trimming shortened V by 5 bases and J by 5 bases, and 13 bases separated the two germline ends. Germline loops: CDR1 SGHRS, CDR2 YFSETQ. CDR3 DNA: TGCGCCAGCAGTACGGGAGAACTAAATGAAAAACTGTTTTTT. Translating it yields CASSTGELNEKLFF. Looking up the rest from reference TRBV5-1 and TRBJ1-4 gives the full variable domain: KAGVTQTPRYLIKTRGQQVTLSCSPISGHRSVSWYQQTPGQGLQFLFEYFSETQRNKGNFPGRFSGRQFSNSRSEMNVSTLELGDSALYLCASSTGELNEKLFFGSGTQLSVL.

This CDR3 is CASSADGGRASTDTQYF. CDR3 bases: TGTGCCAGCAGTGCAGATGGGGGGAGGGCTAGCACAGATACGCAGTATTTT. V is TRBV28 and J is TRBJ2-3; 7 bases match TRBD2. The CDR3 is 17 amino acids. V gave up 5 bases and J gave up 0 bases; unmatched junction bases: 11. Germline CDR1 and CDR2: MDHEN and SYDVKM.

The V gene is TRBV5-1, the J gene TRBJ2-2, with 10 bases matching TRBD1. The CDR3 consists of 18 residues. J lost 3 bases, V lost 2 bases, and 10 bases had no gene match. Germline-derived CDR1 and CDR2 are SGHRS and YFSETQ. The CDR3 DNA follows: TGCGCCAGCAGCTTTCCATCCGACAGGGGGCGTTACACCGGGGAGCTGTTTTTT. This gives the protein CASSFPSDRGRYTGELFF.

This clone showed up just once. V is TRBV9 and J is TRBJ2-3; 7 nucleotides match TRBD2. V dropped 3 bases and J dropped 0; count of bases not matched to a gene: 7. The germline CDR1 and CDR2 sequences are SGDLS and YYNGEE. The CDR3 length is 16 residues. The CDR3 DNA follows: TGTGCCAGCAGCGCGGGACTACTAAGTAGCACAGATACGCAGTATTTT. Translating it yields CASSAGLLSSTDTQYF.

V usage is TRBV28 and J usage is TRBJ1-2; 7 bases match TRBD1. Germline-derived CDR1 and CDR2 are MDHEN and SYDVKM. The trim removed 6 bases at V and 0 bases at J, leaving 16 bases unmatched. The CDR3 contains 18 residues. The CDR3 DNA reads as TGTGCCAGCAGCCCGGCCCGGAGACAGGGCCTAACTAACTATGGCTACACCTTC. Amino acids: CASSPARRQGLTNYGYTF.

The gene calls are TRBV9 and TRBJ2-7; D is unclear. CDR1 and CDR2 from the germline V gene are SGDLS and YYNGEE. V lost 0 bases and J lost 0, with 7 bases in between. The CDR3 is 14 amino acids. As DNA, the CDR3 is TGTGCCAGCAGCGTAGCTACGAGCTCCTACGAGCAGTACTTC. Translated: CASSVATSSYEQYF.

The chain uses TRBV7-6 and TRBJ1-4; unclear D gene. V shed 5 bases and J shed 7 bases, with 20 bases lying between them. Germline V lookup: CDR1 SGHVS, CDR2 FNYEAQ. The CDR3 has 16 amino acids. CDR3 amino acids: CASSPSRLGSGEKLFF. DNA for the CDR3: TGTGCCAGCAGCCCTAGCCGTCTGGGGAGCGGTGAAAAACTGTTTTTT.

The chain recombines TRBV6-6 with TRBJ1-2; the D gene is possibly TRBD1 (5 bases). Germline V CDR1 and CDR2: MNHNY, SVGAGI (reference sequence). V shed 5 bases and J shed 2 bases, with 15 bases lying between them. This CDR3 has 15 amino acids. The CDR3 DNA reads TGTGCCAGCAGTCTCAGGCCTACAGGAAACTATGGCTACACCTTC. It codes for CASSLRPTGNYGYTF.

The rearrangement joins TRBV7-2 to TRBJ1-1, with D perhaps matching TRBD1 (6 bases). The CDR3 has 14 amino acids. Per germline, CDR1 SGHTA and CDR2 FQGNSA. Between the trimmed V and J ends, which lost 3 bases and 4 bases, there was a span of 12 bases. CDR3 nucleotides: TGTGCCAGCAGCTTCGGGACACGGGGCACTGAAGCTTTCTTT. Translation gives CASSFGTRGTEAFF.

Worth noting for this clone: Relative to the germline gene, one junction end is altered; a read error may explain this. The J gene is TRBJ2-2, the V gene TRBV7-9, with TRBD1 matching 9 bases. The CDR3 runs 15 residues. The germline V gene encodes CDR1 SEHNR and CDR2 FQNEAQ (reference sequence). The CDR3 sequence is CSSSAWTGATGELFF. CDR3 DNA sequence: TGTTCCAGCAGCGCCTGGACAGGGGCAACCGGGGAGCTGTTTTTT.

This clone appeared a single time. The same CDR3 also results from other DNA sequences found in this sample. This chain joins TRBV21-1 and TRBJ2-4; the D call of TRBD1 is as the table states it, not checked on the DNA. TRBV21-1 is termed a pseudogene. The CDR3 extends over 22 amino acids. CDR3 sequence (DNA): TGTGCCAGCAGCAGCCCAGGGAATACTCGATTTGGCCAAACGCTAGCCAAAAACATTCAGTACTTC. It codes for CASSSPGNTRFGQTLAKNIQYF.